This T cell receptor (beta chain) was retrieved from a study of naive CD8 T cells in extremely preterm neonates. The wider study: Reported adult age range differs: roughly 24-50 years versus roughly 20-50 years. Findings and caveats of the study: Compared with all age groups, preterm neonates showed less repertoire richness.

About 17,000 to 100,000 naive CD8+ T cells were sorted per sample. The CDR3 runs 17 residues. Trimming stripped 4 bases from V and 4 bases from J, with 22 bases between. In germline, CDR1 is MNHEY, CDR2 SMNVEV (reference sequence). This table comes from immunoSEQ multiplex PCR, and its TCRdb copy is limited to in-frame clones, with some not included. The sample yields 5,500 to 6,000 clones, just under 97% seen once. For this clone: Its antigen is as yet unknown.

The receptor comes from a human donor in good health. This rearrangement joins TRBV27 to TRBJ1-1; D remains unclear. Sequenced sample: naive CD8+ T cells from blood. The CDR3 DNA follows: TGTGCCAGCAGTTCTATCCTTCCGGTTCGCGGGAGCACTGAAGCTTTCTTT. Translation gives CASSSILPVRGSTEAFF.